This T cell receptor beta chain comes out of a study of beta chain features in type 1 diabetes. Overall study results and limits: For Type 1 diabetes patients, all four CD4+ subsets carried TCRB CDR3s that were moderately but significantly shorter.

In the case of this clone: Antigen unknown.

Isolated RNA was reverse transcribed in full, so expressed TCRB transcripts were sequenced. The method was immunoSEQ multiplex PCR; TCRdb's version includes in-frame clones alone and lacks a portion of them. The data show roughly 260,000 clones, approximately 10% seen once. The J segment lost 6 bases and the V segment lost 3 bases, leaving 8 bases of the junction unmatched. CDR1 and CDR2 (germline): LGHNA, YNFKEQ. This CDR3 is 16 amino acids long. Sequencing was carried out using naive CD4+ T cells from blood. This TCR was recovered from a man between 25 and 39 years old with type 1 diabetes. The chain employs TRBV4-2 and TRBJ2-7, with TRBD2 matching 13 bases. The CDR3 DNA follows: TGTGCCAGCAGCCAGAGTACTAGCGGGGGGGCCCCCGAGCAGTACTTC. It translates to CASSQSTSGGAPEQYF.